This T cell receptor beta chain was recovered during a study of molecular identifiers for immune sequencing clone quantification. Methods described previously, with TCR primers listed, were used for bulk TCR libraries. TCRdb passed the PCR reads through MiXCR, listing each CDR3 protein once. The sample has about 640,000 distinct CDR3 sequences, nearly 20% seen once; the top ten hold 0.7% to 1%. In this sample, this clonotype turned up many times. Trimming removed 5 bases from V and 0 bases from J, with 17 bases in between. Germline V gene data show CDR1 as MDHEN and CDR2 as SYDVKM. The CDR3 extends over 16 amino acids.

The gene calls are TRBV28 and TRBJ2-7; a weak D match, TRBD1 (7 bases). The TCR was taken from a human donor in good health. Some libraries in this study had Jurkat cell RNA spiked in. The specimen was naive CD8+ T cells from blood, with Jurkat cell RNA spiked in. The subset: FACS-sorted CD8+CD4-CCR7+CD45RA+ naive T cells. The CDR3 loop reads CASSHNRGLNSYEQYF. In DNA, the CDR3 is TGTGCCAGCAGTCACAACAGGGGACTGAACTCCTACGAGCAGTACTTC.